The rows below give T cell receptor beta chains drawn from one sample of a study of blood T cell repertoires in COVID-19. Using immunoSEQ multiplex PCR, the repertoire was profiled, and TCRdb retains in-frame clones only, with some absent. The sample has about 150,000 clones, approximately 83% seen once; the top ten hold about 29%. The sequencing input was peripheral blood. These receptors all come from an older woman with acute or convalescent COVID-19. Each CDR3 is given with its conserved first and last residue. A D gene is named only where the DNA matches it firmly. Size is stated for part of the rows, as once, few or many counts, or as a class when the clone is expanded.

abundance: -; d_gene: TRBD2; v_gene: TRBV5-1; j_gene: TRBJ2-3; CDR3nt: TGCGCCAGCAGCCGAAGCGGGGGGGACTCCACAGATACGCAGTATTTT; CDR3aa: CASSRSGGDSTDTQYF
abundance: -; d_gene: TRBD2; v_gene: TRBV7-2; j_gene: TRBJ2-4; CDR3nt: TGTGCCAGCAGCTTAAGGCTAGCGGGGGAACCTCAGTACTTC; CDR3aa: CASSLRLAGEPQYF
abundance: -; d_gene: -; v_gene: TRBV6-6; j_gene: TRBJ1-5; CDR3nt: TGTGCCAGCAGGACGCAGGGCCGGGAGCCCCAGCATTTT; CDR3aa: CASRTQGREPQHF
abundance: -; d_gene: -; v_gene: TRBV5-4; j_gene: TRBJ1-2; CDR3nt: TGTGCCAGCAGCGGTAGGGGTGACGGCTACACCTTC; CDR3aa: CASSGRGDGYTF
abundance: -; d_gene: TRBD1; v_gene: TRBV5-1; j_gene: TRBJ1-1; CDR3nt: TGCGCCAGCAGCTACCCAGGGGGGACTGAAGCTTTCTTT; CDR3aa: CASSYPGGTEAFF
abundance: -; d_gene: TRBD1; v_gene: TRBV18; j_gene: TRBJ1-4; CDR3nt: TGTGCCAGCTCACCGACCGGGACAGGGGGGCGCGAAAAACTGTTTTTT; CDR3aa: CASSPTGTGGREKLFF
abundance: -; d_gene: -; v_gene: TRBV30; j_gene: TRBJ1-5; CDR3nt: TGTGCCTGGACTGGGGGCGGCAATCAGCCCCAGCATTTT; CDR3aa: CAWTGGGNQPQHF
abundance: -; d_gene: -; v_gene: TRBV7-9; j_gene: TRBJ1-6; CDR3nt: TGTGCCAGCAGCTTAGAAGCCGCACTCCACTTT; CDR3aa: CASSLEAALHF
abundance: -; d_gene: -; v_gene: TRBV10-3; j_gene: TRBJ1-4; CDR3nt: TGTGCCATCGGGGCCGGTAATGAAAAACTGTTTTTT; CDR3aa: CAIGAGNEKLFF
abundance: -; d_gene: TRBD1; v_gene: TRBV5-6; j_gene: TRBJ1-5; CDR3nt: TGTGCCAGCAGCTTACGACAGGGCCTTCAGCCCCAGCATTTT; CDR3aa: CASSLRQGLQPQHF
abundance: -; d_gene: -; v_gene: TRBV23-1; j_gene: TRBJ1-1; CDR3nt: TGCGCCAGCAAAAGCCCCGGGACACCTAACACTGAAGCTTTCTTT; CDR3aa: CASKSPGTPNTEAFF
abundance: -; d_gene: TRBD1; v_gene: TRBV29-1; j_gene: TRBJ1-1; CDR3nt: TGCAGCGTTGGGGGCAGGGGGAGCACTGAAGCTTTCTTT; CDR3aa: CSVGGRGSTEAFF
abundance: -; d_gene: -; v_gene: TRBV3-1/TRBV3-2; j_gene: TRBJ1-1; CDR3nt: TGTGCCAGCAGCCAAGGGGGGGGTCTATCAGAAGCTTTCTTT; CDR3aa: CASSQGGGLSEAFF
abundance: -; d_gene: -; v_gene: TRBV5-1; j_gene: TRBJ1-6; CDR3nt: TGCGCCAGCAGCTTGAGGGACATAAATTCACCCCTCCACTTT; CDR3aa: CASSLRDINSPLHF
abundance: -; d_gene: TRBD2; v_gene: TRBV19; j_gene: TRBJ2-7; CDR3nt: TGTGCCAGTAGAGACACGGGGGGGCATTACGAGCAGTACTTC; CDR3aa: CASRDTGGHYEQYF
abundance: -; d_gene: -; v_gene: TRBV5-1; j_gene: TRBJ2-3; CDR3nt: TGCGCCAGCAGCTCGGAGGGGCCCCCAGCGATGGATACGCAGTATTTT; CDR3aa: CASSSEGPPAMDTQYF
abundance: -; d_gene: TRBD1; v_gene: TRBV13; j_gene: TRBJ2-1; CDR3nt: TGTGCCAGCAGCGCCCGGGGGACAGGGTTAATTAATGAGCAGTTCTTC; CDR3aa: CASSARGTGLINEQFF
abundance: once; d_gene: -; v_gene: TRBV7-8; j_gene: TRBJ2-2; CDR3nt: TGTGCCGGACGATTGGGGGCTTGGGCGAACACCGGGGAGCTGTTTTTT; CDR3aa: CAGRLGAWANTGELFF
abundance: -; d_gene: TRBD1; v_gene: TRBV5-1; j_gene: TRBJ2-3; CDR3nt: TGCGCCAGCAGCTTGGATAGGACAGGGTTCACAGATACGCAGTATTTT; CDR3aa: CASSLDRTGFTDTQYF
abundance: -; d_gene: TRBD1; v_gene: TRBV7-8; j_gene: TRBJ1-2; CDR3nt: TGTGCCATCGGGACAGGGGCGAACTATGGCTACACCTTC; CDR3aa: CAIGTGANYGYTF
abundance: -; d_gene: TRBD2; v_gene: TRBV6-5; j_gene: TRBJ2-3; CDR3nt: TGTGCCAGCGACGGACTAGCGGGGGGGGTGGATACGCAGTATTTT; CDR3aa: CASDGLAGGVDTQYF
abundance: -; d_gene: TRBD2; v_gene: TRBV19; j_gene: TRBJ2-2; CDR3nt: TGTGTTACTAGCGGGGGGTATTCGGGCACCGGGGAGCTGTTTTTT; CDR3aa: CVTSGGYSGTGELFF
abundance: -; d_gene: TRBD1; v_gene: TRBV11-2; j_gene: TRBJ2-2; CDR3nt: TGTGCCAGCAGCTTGGACAGGGCCGTGGACACCGGGGAGCTGTTTTTT; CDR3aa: CASSLDRAVDTGELFF
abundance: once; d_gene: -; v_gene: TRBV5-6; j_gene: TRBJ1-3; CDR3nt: TGTGCCAGCAGGCTAAGGGGCTTAGGCTCTGGAAACACCATATATTTT; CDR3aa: CASRLRGLGSGNTIYF
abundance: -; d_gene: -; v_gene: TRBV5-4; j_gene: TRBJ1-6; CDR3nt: TGTGCCAGCAGCTTGGTAGGGGGCTCCTATAATTCACCCCTCCACTTT; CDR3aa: CASSLVGGSYNSPLHF
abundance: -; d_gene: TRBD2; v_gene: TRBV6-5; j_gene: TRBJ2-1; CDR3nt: TGTGCCAGCAGGGCTAGCGGGGGGGCCGATGGTGAGCAGTTCTTC; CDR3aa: CASRASGGADGEQFF
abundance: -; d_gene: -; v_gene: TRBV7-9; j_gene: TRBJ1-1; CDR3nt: TGTGCCAGCAGCGAGGCCCCGACCTTGAACACTGAAGCTTTCTTT; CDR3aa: CASSEAPTLNTEAFF
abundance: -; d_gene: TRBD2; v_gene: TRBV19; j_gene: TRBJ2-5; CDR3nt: TGTGCCAGTAGTATAGGCGGGGGGGGACAAGAGACCCAGTACTTC; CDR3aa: CASSIGGGGQETQYF
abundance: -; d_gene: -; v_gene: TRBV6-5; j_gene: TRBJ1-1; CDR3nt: TGTGCCAGCAGTTACGGGGGGGGCGGGGCCCAAACTGAAGCTTTCTTT; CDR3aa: CASSYGGGGAQTEAFF
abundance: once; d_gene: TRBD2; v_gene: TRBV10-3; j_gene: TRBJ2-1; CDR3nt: TGTGCCATCAGTGAGTCGGGACTAGCGGGTTCTGAGCAGTTCTTC; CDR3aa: CAISESGLAGSEQFF
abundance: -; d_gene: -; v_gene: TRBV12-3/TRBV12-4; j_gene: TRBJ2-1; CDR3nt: TGTGCCAGCAGTTTTGGGGGCTGGGATGAGCAGTTCTTC; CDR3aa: CASSFGGWDEQFF
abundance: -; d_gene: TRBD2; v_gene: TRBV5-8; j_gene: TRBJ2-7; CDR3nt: TGTGCCAGCAGCTTGAGGACTAGCGGGGCCCAGCAGTACTTC; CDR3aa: CASSLRTSGAQQYF
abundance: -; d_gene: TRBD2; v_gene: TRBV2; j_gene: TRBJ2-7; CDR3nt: TGTGCCAGCACCGCGGGGGTCACGGCTACCGAGCAGTACTTC; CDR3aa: CASTAGVTATEQYF
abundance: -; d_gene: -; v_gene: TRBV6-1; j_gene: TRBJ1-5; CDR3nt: TGTGCCAGCAGTGAAGGTCGGGGGGCGAACAATCAGCCCCAGCATTTT; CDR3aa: CASSEGRGANNQPQHF
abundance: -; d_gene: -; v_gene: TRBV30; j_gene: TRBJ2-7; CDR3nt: TGTGCCTGGAGTGTACAGATAGAGAGGGACGAGCAGTACTTC; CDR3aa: CAWSVQIERDEQYF
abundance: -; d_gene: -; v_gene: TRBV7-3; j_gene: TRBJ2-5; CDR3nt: TGTGCCAGCAGTCCACAGGGTTCGCAAGAGACCCAGTACTTC; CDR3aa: CASSPQGSQETQYF
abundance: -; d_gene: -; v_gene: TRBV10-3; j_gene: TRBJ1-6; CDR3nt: TGTGCCTCTTCTACAGGGAATAATTCACCCCTCCACTTT; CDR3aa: CASSTGNNSPLHF
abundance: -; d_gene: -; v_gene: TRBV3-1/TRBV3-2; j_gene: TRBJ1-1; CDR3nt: TGTGCCAGCAGTCTGGGGGGGACGACAGCTTTCTTT; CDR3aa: CASSLGGTTAFF
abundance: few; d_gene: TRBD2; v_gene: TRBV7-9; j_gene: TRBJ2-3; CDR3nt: TGTGCCAGCAGCTTAGCGCCTAGCGGGGGGGCAGATACGCAGTATTTT; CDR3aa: CASSLAPSGGADTQYF
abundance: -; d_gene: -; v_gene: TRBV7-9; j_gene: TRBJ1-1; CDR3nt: TGTGCCAGCAGCCAAAGGGGGGGACAGAACACTGAAGCTTTCTTT; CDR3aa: CASSQRGGQNTEAFF
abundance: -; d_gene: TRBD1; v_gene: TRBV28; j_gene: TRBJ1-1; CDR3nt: TGTGCCAGCAGTTTAAGGACAGGGGGTTTGAACACTGAAGCTTTCTTT; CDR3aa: CASSLRTGGLNTEAFF
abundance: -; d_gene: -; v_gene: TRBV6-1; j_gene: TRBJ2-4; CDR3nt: TGTGCCAGCAGTGCAAATCCGGGGTTTGGTGCCAAAAACATTCAGTACTTC; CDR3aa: CASSANPGFGAKNIQYF
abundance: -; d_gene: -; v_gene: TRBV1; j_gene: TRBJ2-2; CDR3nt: TGCACCAGCAGCCCCGGGACACGAAGGCGGGGGGACACCGGGGAGCTGTTTTTT; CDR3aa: CTSSPGTRRRGDTGELFF
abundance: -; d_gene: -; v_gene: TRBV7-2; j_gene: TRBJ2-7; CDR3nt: TGTGCCAGCAGCTTAGGCTTCGACAGAGGTTTCAAGCAGTACTTC; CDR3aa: CASSLGFDRGFKQYF
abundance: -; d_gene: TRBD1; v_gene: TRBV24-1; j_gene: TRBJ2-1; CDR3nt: TGTGCCACCAGTGATTCCCATCGGACAGGTAACAATGAGCAGTTCTTC; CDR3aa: CATSDSHRTGNNEQFF
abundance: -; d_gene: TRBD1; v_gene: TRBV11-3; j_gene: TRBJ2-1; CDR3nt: TGTGCCAGCAGCTTAACAGGGGCCAATGAGCAGTTCTTC; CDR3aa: CASSLTGANEQFF
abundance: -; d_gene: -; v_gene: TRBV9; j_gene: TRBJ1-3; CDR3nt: TGTGCCAGCAGCGTATTCCCGGGAAACACCATATATTTT; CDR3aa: CASSVFPGNTIYF
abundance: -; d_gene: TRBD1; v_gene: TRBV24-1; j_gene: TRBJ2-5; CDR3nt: TGTGCCACCAGTGATTTGGGCAGGGGGCGAGAGACCCAGTACTTC; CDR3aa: CATSDLGRGRETQYF
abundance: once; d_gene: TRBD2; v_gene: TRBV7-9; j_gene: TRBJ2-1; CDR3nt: TGTGCCAGCAGCTCCCCCCAGCGGACTAGCGGCCACAATGAGCAGTTCTTC; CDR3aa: CASSSPQRTSGHNEQFF
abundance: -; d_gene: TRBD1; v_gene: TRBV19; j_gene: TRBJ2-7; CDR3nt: TGTGCCAGTAGTATCGGGACAGGGGGCGAGCAGTACTTC; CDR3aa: CASSIGTGGEQYF
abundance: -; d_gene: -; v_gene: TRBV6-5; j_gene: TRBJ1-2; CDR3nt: TGTGCCAGCAGTTACTCGGGGACATCCGGCTACACCTTC; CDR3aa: CASSYSGTSGYTF
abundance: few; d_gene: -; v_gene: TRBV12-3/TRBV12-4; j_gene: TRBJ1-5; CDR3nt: TGTGCCAGCAGTGTCCGGGAAGGTCAGCCCCAGCATTTT; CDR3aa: CASSVREGQPQHF
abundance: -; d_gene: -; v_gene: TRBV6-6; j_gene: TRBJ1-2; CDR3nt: TGTGCCAGCAGCCCCGACGGGAACTATGGCTACACCTTC; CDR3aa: CASSPDGNYGYTF